These 12 T cell receptor beta chains share one sample of origin, sequenced in a study of cytomegalovirus exposure and HLA in healthy donors. PCR used 60 Vbeta primers and 13 Jbeta primers. Produced via immunoSEQ multiplex PCR; TCRdb's table is partial and in-frame only. Of some 160,000 clones in the sample, around 76% are singletons; the top ten hold less than 2%. Input material: PBMCs. These receptor sequences come from a man in his forties or fifties in good health and CMV-seronegative.

The V call is TRBV5-6, the J call TRBJ2-5; 11 bases match TRBD1. CDR1 SGHDT and CDR2 YYEEEE come from the germline V gene. The CDR3 sequence is 14 residues long. V dropped 4 bases and J dropped 2; count of bases not matched to a gene: 1. The CDR3 spells CASSRDRGQETQYF. Here the CDR3 DNA reads TGTGCCAGCAGCCGGGACAGGGGGCAAGAGACCCAGTACTTC.

The chain joins TRBV6-5 to TRBJ1-1; D perhaps matches TRBD1 (5 bases). This CDR3 spans 15 amino acids. V was shortened by 6 bases and J by 0 bases, with 14 bases between the two germline ends. Germline-derived CDR1 and CDR2 are MNHEY and SVGAGI. CDR3 loop: CASSSGGGVNTEAFF. Here the CDR3 DNA reads TGTGCCAGCAGCTCCGGCGGGGGAGTGAACACTGAAGCTTTCTTT.

The chain carries TRBV28 and TRBJ1-4; TRBD1 agrees at 9 bases. The CDR3 covers 14 residues. Germline V lookup: CDR1 MDHEN, CDR2 SYDVKM. Unmatched junction bases numbered 6, after V lost 5 bases and J lost 8 bases. Here the CDR3 reads CASSKDRGREKLFF. CDR3 coding DNA: TGTGCCAGCAGTAAGGACAGGGGCCGAGAAAAACTGTTTTTT. Together with reference TRBV28 and TRBJ1-4, the CDR3 gives the full variable domain: DVKVTQSSRYLVKRTGEKVFLECVQDMDHENMFWYRQDPGLGLRLIYFSYDVKMKEKGDIPEGYSVSREKKERFSLILESASTNQTSMYLCASSKDRGREKLFFGSGTQLSVL.

The chain employs TRBV19 and TRBJ2-3; D call uncertain. CDR1 is LNHDA and CDR2 is SQIVND in the germline V gene (reference sequence). V lost 8 bases and J 2 bases, leaving 8 bases between the germline ends. The CDR3 has 12 amino acids. In DNA, the CDR3 is TGTGCCAGTTCTGAGCCCACAGATACGCAGTATTTT. It is translated as CASSEPTDTQYF.

This clone was picked up a small number of times. The rearrangement uses TRBV5-1 and TRBJ2-3, with TRBD1 identical over 10 bases. Germline V gives CDR1 SGHRS, CDR2 YFSETQ. Losses at the gene ends were 3 bases for V and 5 bases for J; bases not matched to a gene: 3. The CDR3 covers 14 residues. The CDR3 DNA follows: TGCGCCAGCAGCTGGGGGACAGGGGAAGATACGCAGTATTTT. Protein sequence: CASSWGTGEDTQYF.

The genes are TRBV7-2 and TRBJ1-1; D is perhaps TRBD1 (6 bases). V was cut by 5 bases and J by 0 bases, with 16 bases left in between. The CDR3 runs to 16 residues. Germline V gives CDR1 SGHTA, CDR2 FQGNSA. In DNA form, the CDR3 reads TGTGCCAGCAGCCAATCCCGGGACACAGTGAACACTGAAGCTTTCTTT. It codes for CASSQSRDTVNTEAFF. The full variable domain, with the rest looked up from reference TRBV7-2 and TRBJ1-1, is GAGVSQSPSNKVTEKGKDVELRCDPISGHTALYWYRQSLGQGLEFLIYFQGNSAPDKSGLPSDRFSAERTGGSVSTLTIQRTQQEDSAVYLCASSQSRDTVNTEAFFGQGTRLTVV.

This clone was counted a single time. This chain uses TRBV2 with TRBJ1-2, with 9 positions matching TRBD1. CDR3 length equals 14 residues. Unmatched junction bases numbered 7, after V lost 4 bases and J lost 7 bases. The V gene's germline CDR1 is SNHLY and CDR2 FYNNEI. CDR3 sequence reads: CASSAGQGGPGYTF. The CDR3 nucleotides are TGTGCCAGCAGTGCGGGACAGGGAGGTCCTGGCTACACCTTC.

The table lists this clone with a few counts. This sequence joins TRBV7-2 and TRBJ1-2; D is possibly TRBD1 (6 bases). This CDR3 region has 15 residues. V dropped 4 bases and J dropped 1 base, with 13 bases sitting between them. Germline CDR1 SGHTA, CDR2 FQGNSA. Written as DNA, the CDR3 is TGTGCCAGCAGCTCGGACAGTCAGATTAACTATGGCTACACCTTC. Translating it yields CASSSDSQINYGYTF.

This clone occurred once. In DNA, the CDR3 is TGTGCCAGCAGTTTCCGGACAATAACCTACGAGCAGTACTTC. This codes for CASSFRTITYEQYF. The chain combines TRBV28 with TRBJ2-7; a weak D match, TRBD1 (5 bases). Trimming took off 3 bases at V and 2 bases at J, with 11 bases between the two ends. The germline gives CDR1 MDHEN, CDR2 SYDVKM. The CDR3 contains 14 residues.

The chain is built from TRBV4-1 and TRBJ1-1; D not resolved. V was clipped by 6 bases and J by 4 bases, with 15 bases between them. CDR1 is MGHRA and CDR2 is YSYEKL in the germline V gene. The length of the CDR3 is 14 residues. The CDR3 loop is CASSGNRGSTEAFF. DNA of the CDR3: TGCGCCAGCAGTGGCAACCGGGGATCCACTGAAGCTTTCTTT.

This chain uses TRBV30 with TRBJ1-2; 10 bases match TRBD1. CDR1 is GTSNPN and CDR2 is SVGIG in the germline V gene (reference sequence). The CDR3 is 14 residues long. The J segment lost 7 bases and the V segment lost 5 bases, leaving 10 bases of the junction unmatched. DNA of the CDR3: TGTGCCTGGGCCCCGGGACAGGGGCTGACTGGCTACACCTTC. Translation gives CAWAPGQGLTGYTF.

This clone was counted once. This chain joins TRBV9 and TRBJ1-2; TRBD1 matches at 11 bases. Germline V gives CDR1 SGDLS, CDR2 YYNGEE. The CDR3 extends over 15 amino acids. Trimming at V came to 3 bases and at J to 7 bases, leaving 8 bases not matched to a gene. The CDR3 nucleotides are TGTGCCAGCAGCGGGGGGGACAGGGGGAAGGTTGGCTACACCTTC. It encodes CASSGGDRGKVGYTF.